The entry that follows covers one T cell receptor beta chain sequence. The antigen is unknown. The same CDR3 can be traced to other DNA sequences in this sample. Assay: immunoSEQ multiplex PCR; the TCRdb copy retains only in-frame clones and omits some. This sample has 1.5 million to 2.5 million clones, with about 95% found just once. Naive CD8 cells lacked CD45RO and underwent positive selection for CCR7, leaving out terminally differentiated effector memory CD45RA+ cells. The data are from a study of shared clonotypes between healthy human individuals. As for the study in general: CD8 memory received one plate per donor, CD8 naive two, CD4 memory three and CD4 naive three. General study results and limits: Naive subsets usually exceeded memory subsets in estimated richness. Shared clonotypes: 4.5% to 6.5% naive CD4, roughly 4% naive CD8, 2.3% memory CD4, 0.4% to 0.5% memory CD8.

Trimming cost V 4 bases and J 0 bases, with 7 bases left between them. This CDR3 comprises 13 residues. Germline V CDR1 and CDR2: SNHLY, FYNNEI. The source is a man aged 18 to 35 in good health. What was sequenced was naive CD8+ T cells sorted from blood. The genes are TRBV2 and TRBJ2-7, with no clear D. The CDR3 loop reads CASSAGSSYEQYF. The CDR3 nucleotides read TGTGCCAGCAGTGCCGGAAGCTCCTACGAGCAGTACTTC. Supplemented by reference TRBV2 and TRBJ2-7, the full variable domain reads EPEVTQTPSHQVTQMGQEVILRCVPISNHLYFYWYRQILGQKVEFLVSFYNNEISEKSEIFDDQFSVERPDGSNFTLKIRSTKLEDSAMYFCASSAGSSYEQYFGPGTRLTVT.